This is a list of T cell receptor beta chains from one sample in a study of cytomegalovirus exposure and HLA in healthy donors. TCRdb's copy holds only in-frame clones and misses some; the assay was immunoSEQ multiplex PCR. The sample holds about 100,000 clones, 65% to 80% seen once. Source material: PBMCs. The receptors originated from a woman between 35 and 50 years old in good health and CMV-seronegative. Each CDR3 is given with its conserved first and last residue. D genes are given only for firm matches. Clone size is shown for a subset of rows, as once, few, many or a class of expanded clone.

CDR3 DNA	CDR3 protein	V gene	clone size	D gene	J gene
TGTGCCAGCAGCTTAGCCTTTACGGGACAGATCTCCTACAATGAGCAGTTCTTC	CASSLAFTGQISYNEQFF	TRBV7-8	-	TRBD1	TRBJ2-1
TGTGCCAGCAGCTTATGGGGGACTAGTAACCATGAGCAGTTCTTC	CASSLWGTSNHEQFF	TRBV13	once	TRBD2	TRBJ2-1
TGTGCCAGCAGAAGGGACAGGAGCACAGATACGCAGTATTTT	CASRRDRSTDTQYF	TRBV2	-	TRBD1	TRBJ2-3
TGTGCCAGCAGCTTGGGGGGGCGCGACTATGGCTACACCTTC	CASSLGGRDYGYTF	TRBV5-4	once	-	TRBJ1-2
TGCAGCGTGGACAGGGGGCGGGGCTATGGCTACACCTTC	CSVDRGRGYGYTF	TRBV29-1	-	TRBD1	TRBJ1-2
TGTGCCAGCAGGTGGAACAGCTACAATGAGCAGTTCTTC	CASRWNSYNEQFF	TRBV25-1	-	-	TRBJ2-1
TGTGCCAGCCGGGACAGGGGTCTTACTGAGCAGTTCTTC	CASRDRGLTEQFF	TRBV6-6	-	TRBD1	TRBJ2-1
TGCGCCAGCAGCTTAGAACCTCAGGGGACCCAAGAGACCCAGTACTTC	CASSLEPQGTQETQYF	TRBV5-1	-	-	TRBJ2-5
TGTGCCAGCAGCCCTAGGGGACTAGCGGCTCACAATGAGCAGTTCTTC	CASSPRGLAAHNEQFF	TRBV7-2	-	TRBD2	TRBJ2-1
TGCAGCGAGGGTGCCCAGGGGGCCCCGGAGTTCTTC	CSEGAQGAPEFF	TRBV29-1	-	TRBD1	TRBJ2-1
TGTGCCAGCAGTTCGGGGACTAGCGGTTACAATGAGCAGTTCTTC	CASSSGTSGYNEQFF	TRBV27	-	TRBD2	TRBJ2-1
TGTGCTAGTGGTTCCCCAATTATGCGGACTGAAGCTTTCTTT	CASGSPIMRTEAFF	TRBV12-5	few	-	TRBJ1-1
TGTGCCAGCAGTTTCGGGGGGGCGTACCAAGAGACCCAGTACTTC	CASSFGGAYQETQYF	TRBV27	-	TRBD2	TRBJ2-5
TGTGCCAGTAGTACTTATACAGGGTACGAGCAGTACTTC	CASSTYTGYEQYF	TRBV19	once	-	TRBJ2-7
TGTGCCAGCAGAAGACTAGCGGGGGGGCCCGATACGCAGTATTTT	CASRRLAGGPDTQYF	TRBV2	-	TRBD2	TRBJ2-3
TGTGCCAGTAGTACCAGTGATGAAAAACTGTTTTTT	CASSTSDEKLFF	TRBV19	few	-	TRBJ1-4
TGTGCCAGCAGCCCTAGCGGGGGACAGACTAACTATGGCTACACCTTC	CASSPSGGQTNYGYTF	TRBV28	-	TRBD1	TRBJ1-2
TGTGCCAGCAGCTCCTTGACAGGGGCATTCAACACTGAAGCTTTCTTT	CASSSLTGAFNTEAFF	TRBV5-8	-	TRBD1	TRBJ1-1
TGTGCCAGCAGCGGTAGCGGGGGGTCTATCGGGGAGCTGTTTTTT	CASSGSGGSIGELFF	TRBV9	-	TRBD2	TRBJ2-2
TGTGCCATCAGTTGGACAGCAACGGCAGATACGCAGTATTTT	CAISWTATADTQYF	TRBV10-3	-	-	TRBJ2-3
TGTGCCTGGAGTGCCTCCCGGACTAGCGGGTTCAAAACCGGGGAGCTGTTTTTT	CAWSASRTSGFKTGELFF	TRBV30	-	TRBD2	TRBJ2-2
TGCGCCAGCAGCTTGGGACTCGACGGTAAATATTCACCCCTCCACTTT	CASSLGLDGKYSPLHF	TRBV5-1	-	-	TRBJ1-6
TGTGCCAGCAGCCTATGGGACAGGAAGAACTATGGCTACACCTTC	CASSLWDRKNYGYTF	TRBV9	-	TRBD1	TRBJ1-2
TGTGCCAGCTCACCAATTGGTAGCGGGAGCACCGGGGAGCTGTTTTTT	CASSPIGSGSTGELFF	TRBV18	-	TRBD2	TRBJ2-2
TGTGCCAGCAGCTTAGGGCGGGGCAGTAAAACCGGGGAGCTGTTTTTT	CASSLGRGSKTGELFF	TRBV11-2	-	-	TRBJ2-2
TGTGCCAGCAGTTTAAGTCTCGGGCGGGGCTATGGCTACACCTTC	CASSLSLGRGYGYTF	TRBV27	-	-	TRBJ1-2
TGCACCAGCAGCCAAGCCATTCAGGGTCGACAGCCCCAGCATTTT	CTSSQAIQGRQPQHF	TRBV1	few	-	TRBJ1-5
TGTGCCAGCAGTTACTCGGCGGGAGGGCTCGACGAGCAGTACTTC	CASSYSAGGLDEQYF	TRBV6-5	few	TRBD2	TRBJ2-7
TGTGCCAGCTCACCACGACGGCTAGCGGGGGAATACGAGCAGTACTTC	CASSPRRLAGEYEQYF	TRBV18	-	TRBD2	TRBJ2-7
TGTGCCAGCAGCTCGCCGGCCCGGACAGGGCCAGGGCAGTACTTC	CASSSPARTGPGQYF	TRBV11-2	-	TRBD1	TRBJ2-7
TGTGCCAGTAGTTTCGGCAATCAGCCCCAGCATTTT	CASSFGNQPQHF	TRBV19	-	-	TRBJ1-5
TGCGCCAGCAGCTTGGAATCTATTAACTATGGCTACACCTTC	CASSLESINYGYTF	TRBV5-1	-	-	TRBJ1-2
TGCAGCGTTGAAGATCTGGCGGGAGAGACCCAGTACTTC	CSVEDLAGETQYF	TRBV29-1	-	-	TRBJ2-5
TGCTGTGGGGTAGCGGGAGATGAGCAGTTCTTC	CCGVAGDEQFF	TRBV20-1	-	TRBD2	TRBJ2-1
TGTGCCAGCAGTTTGACGACAACCTCCACCGGGGAGCTGTTTTTT	CASSLTTTSTGELFF	TRBV27	once	-	TRBJ2-2
TGTGCCAGCAGCTTAGCCGGAGGGTGGGCGTACGAGCAGTACTTC	CASSLAGGWAYEQYF	TRBV11-1	-	-	TRBJ2-7
TGCAGCGTTCCACTAGCGGGAAAGACCCAGTACTTC	CSVPLAGKTQYF	TRBV29-1	few	TRBD2	TRBJ2-5
TGTGCCAGCACCGAACGGGGTCCCGGGGAGCTGTTTTTT	CASTERGPGELFF	TRBV2	few	-	TRBJ2-2
TGTGCCAGCAGCAAGACTAGCTCTACGGTGCAGTACTTC	CASSKTSSTVQYF	TRBV7-3	-	TRBD2	TRBJ2-7
TGTGCCAGCAGCTCGGGGGGTGGCGGCGAGCAGTACTTC	CASSSGGGGEQYF	TRBV7-2	-	TRBD2	TRBJ2-7
TGTGCCAGCAGCCCGGGATTTGACGGAAACACCATATATTTT	CASSPGFDGNTIYF	TRBV7-3	-	-	TRBJ1-3
TGTGCCAGCAGCGTCACCGGGACTAGTGGGTATACGCAGTATTTT	CASSVTGTSGYTQYF	TRBV7-3	-	TRBD2	TRBJ2-3
TGTGCCAGCAGCCCCCGGGCGGACTTTGCAGAGACCCAGTACTTC	CASSPRADFAETQYF	TRBV9	-	-	TRBJ2-5
TGTGCCAGCAGCTTGTCGACTAGCGAGCAGACCGATGAGCAGTTCTTC	CASSLSTSEQTDEQFF	TRBV27	few	TRBD2	TRBJ2-1
TGTGCCAGTAGCCTTGGTCAAACAGGGGGCAATCAGCCCCAGCATTTT	CASSLGQTGGNQPQHF	TRBV19	-	TRBD1	TRBJ1-5